This T cell receptor (beta chain) was observed in a study of CD8 T cells in ankylosing spondylitis. Study-level points and caveats: Seemingly characteristic of ankylosing spondylitis blood was a TCR beta motif consisting of several highly homologous variants. Disease-linked clones were reportedly significantly enriched in matched ankylosing spondylitis synovial fluid. In synovial fluid and blood from reactive arthritis, some motif variants were previously reported. With a CD8+ phenotype, disease-linked clones were relatively rare in peripheral blood.

The length of the CDR3 is 14 residues. Germline assignment: CDR1 LGHDT and CDR2 YNNKEL (reference sequence). V lost 4 bases, J lost 4 bases, and 13 bases lay in between. For this clonotype: Its specificity is unknown.

One entry per CDR3 protein, called by TCRdb with MiXCR from the 5' RACE reads. The sample gives roughly 150,000 distinct CDR3 sequences, around 32% of which show up once; over 5.5% is in the top ten. This chain uses TRBV3-1 with TRBJ1-2, with D perhaps matching TRBD1 (6 bases). Source material: synovial fluid, either unsorted or a sorted T cell fraction (not recorded which). This receptor was taken from a male donor with ankylosing spondylitis. As DNA, the CDR3 is TGTGCCAGCAGCCCCCCTAGACAGGTCTATGGCTACACCTTC. Encoded protein: CASSPPRQVYGYTF.